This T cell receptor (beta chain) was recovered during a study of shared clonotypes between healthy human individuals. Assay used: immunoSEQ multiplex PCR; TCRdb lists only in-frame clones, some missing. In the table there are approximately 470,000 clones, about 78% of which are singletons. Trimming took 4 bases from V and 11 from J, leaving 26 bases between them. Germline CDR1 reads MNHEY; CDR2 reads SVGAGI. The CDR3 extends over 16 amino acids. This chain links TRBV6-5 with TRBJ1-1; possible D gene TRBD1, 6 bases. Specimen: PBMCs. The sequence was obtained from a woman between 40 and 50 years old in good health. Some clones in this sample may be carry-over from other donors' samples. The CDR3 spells CASSSQTGALLPGAFF. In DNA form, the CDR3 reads TGTGCCAGCAGTTCCCAGACAGGAGCCTTACTTCCGGGGGCTTTCTTT.